Presented here are 7 T cell receptor beta chains from one specimen sequenced in a study of blood T cell repertoires in COVID-19. Sequencing was performed with immunoSEQ multiplex PCR; in TCRdb, only in-frame clones are kept and a portion is missing. Of roughly 200,000 clones listed, around 85% are singletons. The source material was PBMCs or T cells enriched from blood (not recorded which). The source of these receptors is a man aged 40-49 years who had recovered from COVID-19.

V usage is TRBV11-2 and J usage is TRBJ1-1; perhaps TRBD1 as D (5 bases). This CDR3 has 16 amino acids. Germline CDR1 reads SGHAT; CDR2 reads FQNNGV. Between the trimmed V and J ends, which lost 6 bases and 1 base, there was a span of 18 bases. This CDR3 reads CASRGLAPGTNTEAFF. In DNA, the CDR3 is TGTGCCAGCAGGGGACTGGCACCGGGAACGAACACTGAAGCTTTCTTT.

This CDR3 reads CASSLDRGGTEAFF. CDR3 sequence (DNA): TGTGCCAGCAGTTTAGACAGGGGGGGCACTGAAGCTTTCTTT. This rearrangement joins TRBV27 to TRBJ1-1; TRBD1 matches 9 bases. Germline trimming cut 2 bases from V and 4 bases from J; bases unmatched to any gene: 2. From germline, CDR1 is MNHEY and CDR2 SMNVEV (reference sequence). This CDR3 contains 14 residues.

This chain uses TRBV12-3 or TRBV12-4 with TRBJ1-2; no reliable D call. The CDR3 runs to 13 residues. The V end was cut by 1 base, the J end by 8 bases, with 11 bases between. The chain's CDR3 is CASSLGYGWGYTF. In DNA form, the CDR3 reads TGTGCCAGCAGTTTAGGATACGGTTGGGGCTACACCTTC.

This chain connects TRBV5-1 to TRBJ2-2; 7 bases fit TRBD2. Trimming at V came to 1 base and at J to 2 bases, leaving 2 bases not matched to a gene. CDR1 is SGHRS, CDR2 YFSETQ, per germline. This CDR3 spans 15 amino acids. CDR3 in amino acids: CASSLTSANTGELFF. CDR3 DNA sequence: TGCGCCAGCAGCTTGACTAGCGCCAACACCGGGGAGCTGTTTTTT.

This clone was recorded only once. This chain links TRBV5-1 with TRBJ1-1, with D maybe TRBD1 (5 bases). Germline V gene sequence: CDR1 SGHRS, CDR2 YFSETQ. The CDR3 consists of 14 residues. Between the trimmed V and J ends, which lost 4 bases and 0 bases, there was a span of 10 bases. CDR3 nucleotide sequence: TGCGCCAGCAGCATGGACACGATGAACACTGAAGCTTTCTTT. Translated: CASSMDTMNTEAFF.

The chain couples TRBV19 to TRBJ1-2; the match to TRBD1 covers 8 bases. Per the germline V gene, CDR1 is LNHDA and CDR2 is SQIVND (reference sequence). The CDR3 has 15 residues. Trimming cost V 4 bases and J 2 bases; bases outside gene matches: 6. CDR3 loop: CASSSSGGLNYGYTF. CDR3 DNA sequence: TGTGCCAGTAGTAGTTCAGGGGGCCTCAACTATGGCTACACCTTC.

This rearrangement joins TRBV6-2 or TRBV6-3 to TRBJ1-2, with D perhaps matching TRBD1 (5 bases). This CDR3 is built from 15 residues. From germline, CDR1 is MNHEY and CDR2 SVGEGT. V lost 3 bases and J 3 bases, leaving 14 bases between the germline ends. The chain's CDR3 is CASSYRTAGDYGYTF. In DNA form, the CDR3 reads TGTGCCAGCAGTTATCGGACGGCGGGGGACTATGGCTACACCTTC.